Listed below are T cell receptor beta chains from one sample, sequenced in a study of T cells in narcolepsy. Here immunoSEQ multiplex PCR was the method, and the copy in TCRdb shows in-frame clones only, minus some. The table has approximately 8,100 clones, 61% seen once; the top ten hold roughly a fifth. The sample consisted of CD45RA- memory CD8+ T cells from PBMCs. Receptor source: a human donor with narcolepsy. The CDR3 runs from the conserved cysteine through the conserved F or W. Fields, in order: V gene, J gene, D gene, clone size, CDR3 DNA, CDR3 protein. D genes are given only for firm matches. Not all rows give a size; the values are once, few, many and, for expanded clones, a class.

TRBV2	TRBJ2-7	-	-	TGTGCCAGCAGTCCAGGCTCCTACGAGCAGTACTTC	CASSPGSYEQYF
TRBV5-8	TRBJ2-7	TRBD2	-	TGTGCCAGCAGCTTGACGGGACTAGCGGGGGGCGAGCAGTACTTC	CASSLTGLAGGEQYF
TRBV13	TRBJ2-7	TRBD2	few	TGTGCCAGCCGAGACTCAGCGGGGGGCTTTACGGGGCAGTACTTC	CASRDSAGGFTGQYF
TRBV7-8	TRBJ2-1	TRBD2	-	TGTGCCAGCAGCCTCAGCGGCGGGGGTAATTCGGATGAGCAGTTCTTC	CASSLSGGGNSDEQFF
TRBV4-2	TRBJ2-7	TRBD1	-	TGTGCCAGCAGCCAAGGGACAGGGGCTGCCTACGAGCAGTACTTC	CASSQGTGAAYEQYF
TRBV5-6	TRBJ2-5	-	few	TGTGCCAGCAGCTTGGTAGCAGGAAGCCAAGAGACCCAGTACTTC	CASSLVAGSQETQYF
TRBV5-4	TRBJ1-3	TRBD1	few	TGTGCCAGCAGCTTGGCCGGGACAGGGGGCTTTGGAAACACCATATATTTT	CASSLAGTGGFGNTIYF
TRBV25-1	TRBJ2-2	-	once	TGTGCCAGCGGGATGGGGCTCACCGGGGAGCTGTTTTTT	CASGMGLTGELFF
TRBV11-3	TRBJ1-4	-	few	TGTGCCAGCAGCCGTGATGAAAAACTGTTTTTT	CASSRDEKLFF
TRBV7-8	TRBJ1-1	-	few	TGTGCCAGTTCAACAGGGATCAACCTGAACACTGAAGCTTTCTTT	CASSTGINLNTEAFF
TRBV6-6	TRBJ2-5	-	-	TGTGCCAGCAGTTACTCTGCAGGGAGACAAGAGACCCAGTACTTC	CASSYSAGRQETQYF
TRBV15	TRBJ1-6	-	-	TGTGCCACCAGCAAGGAAAATTCACCCCTCCACTTT	CATSKENSPLHF
TRBV6-5	TRBJ2-5	TRBD1	-	TGTGCCAGCAGCACACCGGGACAGGGGGAAGAGACCCAGTACTTC	CASSTPGQGEETQYF
TRBV2	TRBJ2-2	TRBD2	few	TGTGCCAGCAGTAGCGGGGATAACACCGGGGAGCTGTTTTTT	CASSSGDNTGELFF
TRBV6-1	TRBJ2-2	-	-	TGTGCCGCTGGGGTCGACACCGGGGAGCTGTTTTTT	CAAGVDTGELFF
TRBV4-1	TRBJ1-2	-	-	TGCGCCAGCAGCCCCCTATCTGGGGTCCGCGGCTACACCTTC	CASSPLSGVRGYTF
TRBV2	TRBJ2-3	-	-	TGTGCCAGCGAGCGACAGATCACAGATACGCAGTATTTT	CASERQITDTQYF
TRBV5-5	TRBJ2-7	TRBD1	-	TGTGCCAGCAGCTTGGGGGACAGGGTGATCCCCTACGAGCAGTACTTC	CASSLGDRVIPYEQYF
TRBV29-1	TRBJ2-1	TRBD1	-	TGCAGCGTGACGACAGGGACGAATGAGCAGTTCTTC	CSVTTGTNEQFF
TRBV28	TRBJ2-3	-	once	TGTGCCAGCAGTAGACAAATCCCTAGCACAGATACGCAGTATTTT	CASSRQIPSTDTQYF
TRBV19	TRBJ1-1	-	few	TGTGCCAGTAGTATAGGCGGGGGAACTGAAGCTTTCTTT	CASSIGGGTEAFF
TRBV6-4	TRBJ2-3	-	-	TGTGCCAGCAGTGACTCTTCCGGGGGTCAAGATACGCAGTATTTT	CASSDSSGGQDTQYF
TRBV29-1	TRBJ1-2	TRBD1	-	TGCAGCGTTGAAGATCACAGGGGACAGGGGAGCTATGGCTACACCTTC	CSVEDHRGQGSYGYTF
TRBV6-6	TRBJ2-3	TRBD1	medium-sized	TGTGCCAGCGCACTACGGGGACAGGGGGCGGGAGATACGCAGTATTTT	CASALRGQGAGDTQYF
TRBV7-2	TRBJ2-7	-	-	TGTGCCAGCAGCTCCCCGGGACGCTCCTACGAGCAGTACTTC	CASSSPGRSYEQYF
TRBV6-5	TRBJ2-7	-	few	TGTGCCAGCAGTTACGGCGACGAGCAGTACTTC	CASSYGDEQYF
TRBV4-3	TRBJ2-7	TRBD2	-	TGCGCCAGCAGCCAAGACGAGCGGGGGGCCTACGAGCAGTACTTC	CASSQDERGAYEQYF
TRBV5-8	TRBJ1-4	-	-	TGTGCCAGCAGCTATAGTGAAAAACTGTTTTTT	CASSYSEKLFF
TRBV28	TRBJ2-3	-	few	TGTGCCAGCAGTTTAGCGATTCCTAGCACAGATACGCAGTATTTT	CASSLAIPSTDTQYF
TRBV6-4	TRBJ2-2	TRBD2	medium-sized	TGTGCCAGCAGTGCAGCGGGGGGTTACACCGGGGAGCTGTTTTTT	CASSAAGGYTGELFF
TRBV7-7	TRBJ2-7	TRBD2	-	TGTGCCAGCAGCCCGGGCGGGGGTGGTGAGCAGTACTTC	CASSPGGGGEQYF
TRBV6-1	TRBJ2-1	-	-	TGTGCCAGCAAGGGCGACTCCTACAATGAGCAGTTCTTC	CASKGDSYNEQFF
TRBV13	TRBJ2-1	-	-	TGTGCCAGCAGCTTGTCTAGGAACAATGAGCAGTTCTTC	CASSLSRNNEQFF
TRBV18	TRBJ1-5	-	-	TGTGCCAGCTCACCAGAGGCGGGGAATAGCAATCAGCCCCAGCATTTT	CASSPEAGNSNQPQHF
TRBV4-1	TRBJ1-5	-	-	TGCGCCAGCAGCCAAGATCATCGGGGGAATCAGCCCCAGCATTTT	CASSQDHRGNQPQHF
TRBV4-3	TRBJ1-2	-	-	TGCGCCAGCAGCCAAGATGACGGAGGGCGTTATGGCTACACCTTC	CASSQDDGGRYGYTF
TRBV5-1	TRBJ2-7	TRBD2	-	TGCGCCAGCAGCTACGGGACTAGCGGGGGCGACGAGCAGTACTTC	CASSYGTSGGDEQYF
TRBV30	TRBJ1-5	-	-	TGTGCCTGGAGTGACGGCCCGAGCAATCAGCCCCAGCATTTT	CAWSDGPSNQPQHF
TRBV10-3	TRBJ2-1	-	few	TGTGCCATCAGCGACTCGATGGAACTCGAGCAGTTCTTC	CAISDSMELEQFF
TRBV5-1	TRBJ1-5	TRBD1	few	TGTGCCAGCAGCTTGACAGGGGGCAATCAGCCCCAGCATTTT	CASSLTGGNQPQHF
TRBV15	TRBJ1-4	-	-	TGTGCCACCAGCAGTCCTACAGCGTGGGTCGAAAAACTGTTTTTT	CATSSPTAWVEKLFF
TRBV9	TRBJ1-1	-	-	TGTGCCAGCAGCGCCGCCTGGAACACTGAAGCTTTCTTT	CASSAAWNTEAFF
TRBV10-2	TRBJ2-1	TRBD2	-	TGCGCCGCTCGAGATGGCGGGGGGGCCGATGAGCAGTTCTTC	CAARDGGGADEQFF
TRBV2	TRBJ1-1	-	-	TGTGCCGCCCGAAGTGGGATGAACACTGAAGCTTTCTTT	CAARSGMNTEAFF
TRBV5-1	TRBJ2-3	-	-	TGCGCCAGCAGCTTGGAGGGGACAACACCGACAGATACGCAGTATTTT	CASSLEGTTPTDTQYF
TRBV4-3	TRBJ2-1	TRBD2	-	TGCGCCAGCAGCCAAGGGAGCGGGGGGGCCTACAATGAGCAGTTCTTC	CASSQGSGGAYNEQFF